The next 2 T cell receptor beta chains were all read from a single sample in a study of T cells in Graves' hyperthyroidism and ophthalmopathy. TCR beta CDR3 sequences were amplified from RNA transcripts. First-round RT-PCR targeting the TCR CDR3 was performed with the HTBI primer set. TCRdb re-derived calls from the multiplex PCR reads in MiXCR, one entry per CDR3 protein. The repertoire holds more than 300,000 distinct CDR3 sequences, with roughly 15% as singletons. The sequenced sample consisted of blood. These receptors came from a woman aged 25 to 39 with Graves' hyperthyroidism that later progressed to Graves' ophthalmopathy.

The sample holds many counts of this clonotype. This CDR3 is CASSPGVNQPQHF. CDR3 nucleotide sequence: TGTGCCAGCTCACCAGGGGTCAATCAGCCCCAGCATTTT. The genes are TRBV18 and TRBJ1-5; D remains ambiguous. Germline CDR1 reads KGHSH; CDR2 reads LQKENI. The CDR3 has 13 amino acids. The V end was cut by 2 bases, the J end by 3 bases, with 5 bases between.

This clonotype was recorded at least ten times. For the CDR3, the DNA is TGTGCCAGCAGTCATGCGGGCACAGATACGCAGTATTTT. Residues: CASSHAGTDTQYF. The chain joins TRBV12-3 or TRBV12-4 to TRBJ2-3; D is uncertain. V lost 5 bases to trimming and J lost 1 base, with 7 bases between them. CDR3 length equals 13 residues.